Listed here are 24 T cell receptor beta chains from one sample, sequenced in a study of shared clonotypes between healthy human individuals. Data came from immunoSEQ multiplex PCR; TCRdb stores just in-frame clones and leaves some out. The sample yields about 2.2 million clones, 90% to 95% seen once. Naive-designated CD8 cells lacked CD45RO, were positively enriched for CCR7, and omitted terminally differentiated effector memory CD45RA+ cells. Sequencing was done on a sample of naive CD8+ T cells from PBMCs. These receptors came from a young man in good health. Some clones in this sample may be carry-over from other donors' samples.

This clone was seen once. The chain employs TRBV7-9 and TRBJ2-5; TRBD1 is a possible D gene (6 bases). The V end lost 5 bases, the J end lost 0 bases, and 13 bases lay between the germline ends. The CDR3 has 15 residues. Germline loops: CDR1 SEHNR, CDR2 FQNEAQ (reference sequence). The CDR3 DNA is TGTGCCAGCAGCCACCGGGACATTGACCAAGAGACCCAGTACTTC. Translated, it gives CASSHRDIDQETQYF.

The chain couples TRBV5-1 to TRBJ2-3, with D tentatively TRBD1 (6 bases). Trimming pared 4 bases from V and 2 bases from J, leaving 11 bases between. The CDR3 spans 14 residues. CDR1 and CDR2 (germline): SGHRS, YFSETQ. CDR3 sequence reads: CASSPRGTTDTQYF. The CDR3 DNA follows: TGCGCCAGCAGCCCCAGGGGTACCACAGATACGCAGTATTTT.

The chain uses TRBV5-1 and TRBJ2-7; 9 bases agree with TRBD2. Germline CDR1 is SGHRS and CDR2 is YFSETQ. The V gene end was trimmed by 3 bases and the J gene end by 5 bases; junction bases not matched to a gene: 9. This CDR3 has 15 residues. The CDR3 here is CASSSFSGRVDEQYF. The CDR3 nucleotides read TGCGCCAGCAGCTCCTTTAGCGGGAGAGTCGACGAGCAGTACTTC.

The CDR3 protein is CASSEWGSQETQYF. CDR3 coding DNA: TGTGCCAGCAGTGAATGGGGCAGCCAAGAGACCCAGTACTTC. This chain uses TRBV25-1 with TRBJ2-5; TRBD1 is a possible D gene (5 bases). Germline lookup yields CDR1 MGHDK and CDR2 SYGVNS. The CDR3 extends over 14 amino acids. V was shortened by 1 base and J by 1 base, with 7 bases between the two germline ends.

The sample holds one count of this clone. The genes are TRBV27 and TRBJ2-5; 13 positions agree with TRBD2. Trimming at V came to 3 bases and at J to 4 bases, leaving 5 bases not matched to a gene. This CDR3 is built from 16 residues. Germline V gene lookup returns CDR1 MNHEY and CDR2 SMNVEV (reference sequence). The CDR3, as DNA: TGTGCCAGCAGTTTTAGAGGGACTAGCGGGACAGAGACCCAGTACTTC. Its protein is CASSFRGTSGTETQYF.

The chain carries TRBV7-9 and TRBJ2-3; tentatively, D is TRBD2 (5 bases). The germline V and J ends were trimmed by 4 bases and 6 bases, with 17 bases remaining between them. Germline CDR1 reads SEHNR; CDR2 reads FQNEAQ (reference sequence). This CDR3 is built from 15 residues. The CDR3 nucleotides read TGTGCCAGCAGCTCCCCCTCTTGGGAGCGTGATACGCAGTATTTT. Translating gives CASSSPSWERDTQYF.

This rearrangement joins TRBV4-1 to TRBJ1-1, with 7 bases aligning to TRBD1. Trimming removed 3 bases from V and 11 bases from J; junction bases left unmatched: 6. The CDR3 totals 12 residues. Germline CDR1 is MGHRA and CDR2 is YSYEKL. As DNA, the CDR3 is TGCGCCAGCAGCCAGCCTGGACAGGACGCTTTCTTT. Amino acid sequence: CASSQPGQDAFF.

Comments on this clone: In the same sample, other DNA sequences code for this CDR3. V is TRBV27 and J is TRBJ2-7; D call uncertain. Germline CDR1 reads MNHEY; CDR2 reads SMNVEV (reference sequence). This CDR3 is 12 amino acids long. V shed 4 bases and J shed 2 bases, with 6 bases lying between them. The CDR3 nucleotides are TGTGCCAGCAGTTCCTCCACCTACGAGCAGTACTTC. Residues: CASSSSTYEQYF.

The chain recombines TRBV4-3 with TRBJ2-3, with a weak D call TRBD1 (5 bases). Germline V gene lookup returns CDR1 LGHNA and CDR2 YSLEER. Trimming pared 1 base from V and 4 bases from J, leaving 21 bases between. The CDR3 has 18 residues. The CDR3 protein is CASSQAWATEGEADTQYF. As DNA, the CDR3 is TGCGCCAGCAGCCAAGCCTGGGCGACAGAAGGAGAGGCAGATACGCAGTATTTT.

The DNA of the CDR3 is TGTGCCAGCAGCTTAGTGTCCCCCTATGGCTACACCTTC. This gives the protein CASSLVSPYGYTF. The chain is built from TRBV7-9 and TRBJ1-2; D remains unclear. The CDR3 sequence is 13 residues long. Trimming removed 1 base at V and 4 bases at J, with 7 bases between. CDR1 is SEHNR, CDR2 FQNEAQ, per germline (reference sequence).

The rearrangement uses TRBV10-3 and TRBJ2-4; possibly TRBD1 for D (5 bases). The CDR3 is 18 residues long. Looked up from germline, CDR1 is ENHRY and CDR2 is SYGVKD. V gave up 0 bases and J gave up 1 base, with 16 bases separating them. The CDR3 is CAISESTPWGTAKNIQYF. In nucleotides, the CDR3 is TGTGCCATCAGTGAGTCGACTCCGTGGGGCACGGCCAAAAACATTCAGTACTTC.

The V and J genes are TRBV28 and TRBJ1-4, with a weak D call TRBD1 (6 bases). V dropped 6 bases and J dropped 9 bases, with 20 bases sitting between them. The germline V gene encodes CDR1 MDHEN and CDR2 SYDVKM. This CDR3 spans 15 amino acids. DNA of the CDR3: TGTGCCAGCAGCCGACAGGAGGGTATGAGGAAAAAACTGTTTTTT. Protein: CASSRQEGMRKKLFF.

This sequence joins TRBV4-1 and TRBJ2-2; 8 bases line up with TRBD2. The CDR3 runs to 17 residues. The V segment lost 1 base and the J segment 1 base; nucleotides outside the gene matches: 5. CDR1 MGHRA and CDR2 YSYEKL come from the germline V gene. This CDR3 reads CASSQGPLAGNTGELFF. As DNA, the CDR3 is TGCGCCAGCAGCCAAGGTCCCCTAGCGGGGAACACCGGGGAGCTGTTTTTT.

The genes are TRBV6-4 and TRBJ1-2, with 10 positions matching TRBD1. J gave up 2 bases and V 5 bases, and 8 bases lay outside the gene matches. The CDR3 spans 16 residues. Looked up from germline, CDR1 is MRHNA and CDR2 is SNTAGT. CDR3 in amino acids: CASSPGTGEPNYGYTF. The CDR3 DNA is TGTGCCAGCAGTCCCGGGACAGGGGAACCCAACTATGGCTACACCTTC.

CDR3: CASSLLGTSGAYNEQFF. The CDR3 coding sequence is TGTGCCAGCAGCCTCCTGGGGACTAGCGGGGCCTACAATGAGCAGTTCTTC. V usage is TRBV7-9 and J usage is TRBJ2-1, with 13 bases identical to TRBD2. V shed 5 bases, J shed 2 bases, and the junction held 6 bases outside the gene matches. Germline assignment: CDR1 SEHNR and CDR2 FQNEAQ (reference sequence). The CDR3 has 17 amino acids.

The chain uses TRBV4-3 and TRBJ2-1, with 8 bases matching TRBD2. Trimming took 1 base from V and 6 from J; bases not matched to a gene: 11. Germline assignment: CDR1 LGHNA and CDR2 YSLEER. This CDR3 has 17 amino acids. The CDR3: CASSQGVSGSNSNEQFF. In DNA form, the CDR3 reads TGCGCCAGCAGCCAAGGCGTCAGCGGGAGTAACTCCAATGAGCAGTTCTTC.

This clone was recorded once. This chain uses TRBV9 with TRBJ1-2; 7 nucleotides agree with TRBD1. Germline V gene lookup returns CDR1 SGDLS and CDR2 YYNGEE. V was pared by 3 bases and J by 2 bases, with 4 bases of the junction left unmatched. This CDR3 is built from 14 residues. The CDR3 region is CASSAGTANYGYTF. CDR3 sequence (DNA): TGTGCCAGCAGCGCCGGGACAGCAAACTATGGCTACACCTTC. The full variable domain, rest sourced from reference TRBV9 and TRBJ1-2, is DSGVTQTPKHLITATGQRVTLRCSPRSGDLSVYWYQQSLDQGLQFLIQYYNGEERAKGNILERFSAQQFPDLHSELNLSSLELGDSALYFCASSAGTANYGYTFGSGTRLTVV.

V gene TRBV28 combines with J gene TRBJ1-2; 7 bases agree with TRBD1. The germline gives CDR1 MDHEN, CDR2 SYDVKM. V dropped 2 bases and J dropped 5; count of bases not matched to a gene: 2. This CDR3 has 13 residues. CDR3 loop: CASSLTTGYGYTF. The DNA for the CDR3 is TGTGCCAGCAGTTTAACGACAGGGTATGGCTACACCTTC.

The V and J genes are TRBV4-1 and TRBJ1-3; D ambiguous. CDR3 length equals 15 residues. The germline gives CDR1 MGHRA, CDR2 YSYEKL. V was pared by 1 base and J by 0 bases, with 7 bases between. The CDR3 here is CASSQGWPSGNTIYF. CDR3 in DNA: TGCGCCAGCAGCCAAGGTTGGCCCTCTGGAAACACCATATATTTT.

CDR3 sequence reads: CASQPRGRRGLGGELFF. CDR3 bases: TGTGCCAGCCAGCCCCGTGGCCGCAGGGGGCTCGGCGGGGAGCTGTTTTTT. This chain connects TRBV19 to TRBJ2-2, with 8 bases fitting TRBD1. There are 17 residues in the CDR3. V was clipped by 9 bases and J by 7 bases; unmatched bases: 19. Germline V gives CDR1 LNHDA, CDR2 SQIVND (reference sequence).

Comments on this clone: This CDR3 is also generated by other DNA sequences in the sample. The chain carries TRBV30 and TRBJ1-2, with 7 bases that match TRBD1. The germline V gene has CDR1 GTSNPN and CDR2 SVGIG (reference sequence). V was clipped by 0 bases and J by 5 bases; unmatched bases: 6. The CDR3 is 14 residues long. The CDR3, as DNA: TGTGCCTGGAGTGTCCAGGGGGGTATTTATGGCTACACCTTC. It is translated as CAWSVQGGIYGYTF.

Turning to this clone: At the DNA level, this CDR3 is encoded by other sequences in the same sample as well. The chain couples TRBV19 to TRBJ2-7; D is uncertain. V lost 4 bases, J lost 2 bases, and 3 bases lay in between. The CDR3 is made up of 11 amino acids. The germline CDR1 and CDR2 sequences are LNHDA and SQIVND (reference sequence). CDR3 sequence: CASSTPYEQYF. CDR3 bases: TGTGCCAGTAGTACACCCTACGAGCAGTACTTC.

The rearrangement joins TRBV27 to TRBJ1-2; TRBD1 matches at 10 bases. The ends lost 4 bases at V and 0 bases at J; junction bases unmatched: 20. The CDR3 has 21 amino acids. Germline CDR1 reads MNHEY; CDR2 reads SMNVEV (reference sequence). CDR3 region: CASSSYRPNEGQGIPNYGYTF. The DNA of the CDR3 is TGTGCCAGCAGTTCTTACCGACCCAATGAGGGACAGGGGATCCCTAACTATGGCTACACCTTC.

The rearrangement joins TRBV5-6 to TRBJ2-3; 7 nucleotides match TRBD1. The V gene's germline CDR1 is SGHDT and CDR2 YYEEEE. The CDR3 extends over 17 amino acids. The V and J ends lost 4 bases and 0 bases, in that order; junction bases with no gene match: 11. The CDR3 coding sequence is TGTGCCAGCAGCCGCGAAGGGACAGCTCTTAGCACAGATACGCAGTATTTT. Translating gives CASSREGTALSTDTQYF.